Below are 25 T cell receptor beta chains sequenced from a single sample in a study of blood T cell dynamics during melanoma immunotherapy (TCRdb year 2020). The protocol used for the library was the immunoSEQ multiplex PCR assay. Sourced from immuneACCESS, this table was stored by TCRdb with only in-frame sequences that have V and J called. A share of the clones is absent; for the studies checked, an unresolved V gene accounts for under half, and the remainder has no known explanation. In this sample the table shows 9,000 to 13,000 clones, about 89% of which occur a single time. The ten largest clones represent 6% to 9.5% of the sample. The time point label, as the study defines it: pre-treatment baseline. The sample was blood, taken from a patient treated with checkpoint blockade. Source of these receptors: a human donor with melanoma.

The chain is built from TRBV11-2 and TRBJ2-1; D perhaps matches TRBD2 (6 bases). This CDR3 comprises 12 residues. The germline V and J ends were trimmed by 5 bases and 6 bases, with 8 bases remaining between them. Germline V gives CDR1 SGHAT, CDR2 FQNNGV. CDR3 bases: TGTGCCAGCAGCGTCGGGGGCAATGAGCAGTTCTTC. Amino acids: CASSVGGNEQFF.

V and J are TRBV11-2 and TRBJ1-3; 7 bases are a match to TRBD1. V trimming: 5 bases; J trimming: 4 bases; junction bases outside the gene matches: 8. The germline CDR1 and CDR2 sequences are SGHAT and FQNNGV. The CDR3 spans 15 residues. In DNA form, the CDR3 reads TGTGCCAGCAGCCTCACCACGGGACAGGGAAACACCATATATTTT. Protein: CASSLTTGQGNTIYF.

The CDR3 is CASSSNLRPVGEEKLFF. The CDR3, as DNA: TGTGCCAGCAGCTCCAACCTCAGACCGGTCGGGGAAGAAAAACTGTTTTTT. V is TRBV7-2 and J is TRBJ1-4; D call uncertain. This CDR3 has 17 residues. The V end was cut by 4 bases, the J end by 8 bases, with 23 bases between. CDR1 and CDR2 from the germline V gene are SGHTA and FQGNSA.

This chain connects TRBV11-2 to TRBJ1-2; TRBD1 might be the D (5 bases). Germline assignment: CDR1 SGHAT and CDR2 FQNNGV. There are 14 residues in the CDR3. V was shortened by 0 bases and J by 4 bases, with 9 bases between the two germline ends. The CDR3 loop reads CASSLDRERYGYTF. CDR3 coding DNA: TGTGCCAGCAGCTTAGACAGGGAGCGCTATGGCTACACCTTC.

CDR3 in DNA: TGTGCCAGCGCGGACGCCGCTGCGGACACCATATATTTT. This translates into CASADAAADTIYF. The chain has TRBV28 and TRBJ1-3; D gene unclear. The germline gives CDR1 MDHEN, CDR2 SYDVKM. The CDR3 spans 13 residues. The V gene lost 8 bases and the J gene lost 8 bases, with 16 bases spanning the gap.

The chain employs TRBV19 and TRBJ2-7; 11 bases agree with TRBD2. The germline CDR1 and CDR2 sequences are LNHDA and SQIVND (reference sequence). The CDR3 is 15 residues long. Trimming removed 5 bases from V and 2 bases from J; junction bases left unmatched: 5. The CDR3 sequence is CASSLIAGGPYEQYF. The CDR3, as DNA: TGTGCCAGTAGTCTCATAGCGGGAGGGCCCTACGAGCAGTACTTC.

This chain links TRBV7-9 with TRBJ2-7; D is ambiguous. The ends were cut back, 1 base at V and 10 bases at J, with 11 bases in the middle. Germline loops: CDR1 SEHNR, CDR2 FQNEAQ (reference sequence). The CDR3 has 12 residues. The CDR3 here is CASSLGLLDQYF. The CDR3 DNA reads TGTGCCAGCAGCTTAGGGCTCCTCGACCAGTACTTC.

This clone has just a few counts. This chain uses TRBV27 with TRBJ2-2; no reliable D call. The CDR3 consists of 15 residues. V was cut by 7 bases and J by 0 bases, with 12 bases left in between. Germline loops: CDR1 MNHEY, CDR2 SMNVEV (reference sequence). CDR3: CASTPFSANTGELFF. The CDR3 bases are TGTGCCAGCACCCCCTTCAGCGCGAACACCGGGGAGCTGTTTTTT.

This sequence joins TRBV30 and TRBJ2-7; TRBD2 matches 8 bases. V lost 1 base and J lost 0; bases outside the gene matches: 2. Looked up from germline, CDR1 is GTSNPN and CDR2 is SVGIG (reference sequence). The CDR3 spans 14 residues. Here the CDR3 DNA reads TGTGCCTGGAGTGGTAGCGGGACCTCCTACGAGCAGTACTTC. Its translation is CAWSGSGTSYEQYF.

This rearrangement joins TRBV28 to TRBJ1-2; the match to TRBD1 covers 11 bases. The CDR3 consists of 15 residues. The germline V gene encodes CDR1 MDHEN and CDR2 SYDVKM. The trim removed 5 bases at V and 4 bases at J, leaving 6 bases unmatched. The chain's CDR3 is CASSARTGGAYGYTF. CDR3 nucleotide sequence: TGTGCCAGCAGTGCTCGGACAGGGGGCGCCTATGGCTACACCTTC.

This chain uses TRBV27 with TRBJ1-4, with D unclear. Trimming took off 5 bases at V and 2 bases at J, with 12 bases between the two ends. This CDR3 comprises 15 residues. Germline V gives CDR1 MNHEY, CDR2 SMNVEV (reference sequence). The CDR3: CASSKRVATNEKLFF. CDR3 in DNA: TGTGCCAGCAGTAAAAGGGTGGCCACTAATGAAAAACTGTTTTTT.

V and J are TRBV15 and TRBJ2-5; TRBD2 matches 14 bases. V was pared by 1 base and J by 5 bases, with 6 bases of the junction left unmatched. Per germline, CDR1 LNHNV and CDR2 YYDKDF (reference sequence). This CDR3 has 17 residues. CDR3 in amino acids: CATSRGLAGGPTETQYF. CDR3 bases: TGTGCCACCAGCAGAGGACTAGCGGGAGGGCCGACTGAGACCCAGTACTTC.

CDR3 sequence: CASSYPGGQSSYEQYF. The CDR3 DNA reads as TGTGCCAGCAGTTACCCTGGAGGGCAAAGCTCCTACGAGCAGTACTTC. The chain carries TRBV6-6 and TRBJ2-7, with a possible D match to TRBD2 (6 bases). CDR1 is MNHNY and CDR2 is SVGAGI in the germline V gene (reference sequence). Trimming cost V 2 bases and J 0 bases, with 14 bases left between them. There are 16 residues in the CDR3.

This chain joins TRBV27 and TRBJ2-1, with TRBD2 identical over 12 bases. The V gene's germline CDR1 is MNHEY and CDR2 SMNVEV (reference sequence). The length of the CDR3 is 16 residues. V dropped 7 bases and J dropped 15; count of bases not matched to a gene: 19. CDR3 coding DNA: TGTGCCAGCACCAATGAAGTCGCTAGCGGGAGGGAAATTTTGTTCTTC. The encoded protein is CASTNEVASGREILFF.

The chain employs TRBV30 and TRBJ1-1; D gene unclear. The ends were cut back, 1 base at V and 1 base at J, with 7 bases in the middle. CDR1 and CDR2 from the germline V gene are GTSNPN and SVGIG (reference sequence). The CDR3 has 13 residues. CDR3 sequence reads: CAWSGLPNTEAFF. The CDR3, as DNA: TGTGCCTGGAGTGGTCTGCCGAACACTGAAGCTTTCTTT.

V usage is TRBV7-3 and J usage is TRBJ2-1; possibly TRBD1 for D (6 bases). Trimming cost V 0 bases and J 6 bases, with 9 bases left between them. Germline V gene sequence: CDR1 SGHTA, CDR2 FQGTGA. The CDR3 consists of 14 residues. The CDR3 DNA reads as TGTGCCAGCAGCTTAACGGGACAAAGCAATGAGCAGTTCTTC. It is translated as CASSLTGQSNEQFF. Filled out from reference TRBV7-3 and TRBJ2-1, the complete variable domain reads GAGVSQTPSNKVTEKGKYVELRCDPISGHTALYWYRQSLGQGPEFLIYFQGTGAADDSGLPNDRFFAVRPEGSVSTLKIQRTERGDSAVYLCASSLTGQSNEQFFGPGTRLTVL.

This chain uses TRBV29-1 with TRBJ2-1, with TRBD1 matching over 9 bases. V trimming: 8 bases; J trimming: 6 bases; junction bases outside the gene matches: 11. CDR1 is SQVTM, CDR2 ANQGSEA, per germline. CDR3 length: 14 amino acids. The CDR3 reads CSHVGTGFINEQFF. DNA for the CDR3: TGCAGCCACGTTGGGACAGGGTTCATCAATGAGCAGTTCTTC.

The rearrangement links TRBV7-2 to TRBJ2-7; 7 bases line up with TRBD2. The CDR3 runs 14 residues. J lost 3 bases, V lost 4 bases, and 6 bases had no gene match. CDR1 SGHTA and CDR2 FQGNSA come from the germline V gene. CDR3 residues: CASSSQRDLYEQYF. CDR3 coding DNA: TGTGCCAGCAGCTCCCAGCGGGACCTCTACGAGCAGTACTTC. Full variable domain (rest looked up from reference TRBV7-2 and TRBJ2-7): GAGVSQSPSNKVTEKGKDVELRCDPISGHTALYWYRQSLGQGLEFLIYFQGNSAPDKSGLPSDRFSAERTGGSVSTLTIQRTQQEDSAVYLCASSSQRDLYEQYFGPGTRLTVT.

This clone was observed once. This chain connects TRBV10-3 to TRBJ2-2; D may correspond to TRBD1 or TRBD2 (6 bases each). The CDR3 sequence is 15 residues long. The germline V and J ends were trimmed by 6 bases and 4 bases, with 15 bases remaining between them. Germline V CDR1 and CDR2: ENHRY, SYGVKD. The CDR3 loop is CAIRTGGLATGELFF. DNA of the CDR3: TGTGCCATCAGGACTGGGGGGCTTGCCACCGGGGAGCTGTTTTTT.

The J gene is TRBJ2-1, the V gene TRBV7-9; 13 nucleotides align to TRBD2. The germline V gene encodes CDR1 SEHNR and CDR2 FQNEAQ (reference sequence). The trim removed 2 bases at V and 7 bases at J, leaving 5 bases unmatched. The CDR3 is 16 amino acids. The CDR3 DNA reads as TGTGCCAGCAGCTTAACAAGACTAGCGGGAGGTAATGAGCAGTTCTTC. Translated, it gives CASSLTRLAGGNEQFF.

Written as DNA, the CDR3 is TGTGCCAGCAGTGGTTTCAGGGAAGAGACCCAGTACTTC. This translates into CASSGFREETQYF. This chain connects TRBV25-1 to TRBJ2-5, with D possibly being TRBD1 (5 bases). Germline loops: CDR1 MGHDK, CDR2 SYGVNS. V gave up 4 bases and J gave up 3 bases, with 9 bases separating them. The CDR3 length is 13 residues.

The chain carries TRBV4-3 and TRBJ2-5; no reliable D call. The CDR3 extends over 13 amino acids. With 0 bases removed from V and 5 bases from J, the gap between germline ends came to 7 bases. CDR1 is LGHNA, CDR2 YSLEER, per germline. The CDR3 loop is CASSQEGWETQYF. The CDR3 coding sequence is TGCGCCAGCAGCCAAGAGGGGTGGGAGACCCAGTACTTC.

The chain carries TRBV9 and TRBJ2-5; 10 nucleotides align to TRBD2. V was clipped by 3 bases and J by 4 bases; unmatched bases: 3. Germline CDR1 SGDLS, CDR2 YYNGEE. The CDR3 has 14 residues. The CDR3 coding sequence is TGTGCCAGCAGCGGACGGACTAGCGGAGAGACCCAGTACTTC. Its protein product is CASSGRTSGETQYF.

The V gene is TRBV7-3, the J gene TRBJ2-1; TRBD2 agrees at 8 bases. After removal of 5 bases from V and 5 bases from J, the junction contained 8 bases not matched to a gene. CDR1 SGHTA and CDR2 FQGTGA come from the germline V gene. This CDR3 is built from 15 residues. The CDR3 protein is CASSATSGAHNEQFF. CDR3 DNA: TGTGCCAGCAGCGCCACTAGCGGAGCCCACAATGAGCAGTTCTTC.

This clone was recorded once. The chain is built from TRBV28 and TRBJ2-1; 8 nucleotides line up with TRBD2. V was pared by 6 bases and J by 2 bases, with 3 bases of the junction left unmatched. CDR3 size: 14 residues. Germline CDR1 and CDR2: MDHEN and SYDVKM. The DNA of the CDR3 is TGTGCCAGCAGGGGTAGCGGGGCCTACAATGAGCAGTTCTTC. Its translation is CASRGSGAYNEQFF.